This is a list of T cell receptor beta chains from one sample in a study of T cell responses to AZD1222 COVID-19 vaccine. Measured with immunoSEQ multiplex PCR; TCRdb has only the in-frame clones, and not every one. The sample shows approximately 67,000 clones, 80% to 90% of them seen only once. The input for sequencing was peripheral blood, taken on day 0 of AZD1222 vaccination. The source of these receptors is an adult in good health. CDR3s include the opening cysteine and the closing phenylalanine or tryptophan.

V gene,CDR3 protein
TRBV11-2,CASSLTGGTDTQYF
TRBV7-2,CASSGPSGTKDTQYF
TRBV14,CASSQGSGTTNTGELFF
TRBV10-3,CAISEGPGLGSPLHF
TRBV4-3,CASSQGSSGANVLTF
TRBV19,CASSPGGSQETQYF
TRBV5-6,CASSQTNYGYTF
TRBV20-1,CSARGRESDTQYF
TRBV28,CASRPSWGGNTEAFF
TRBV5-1,CASSLRQGGETQYF
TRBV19,CASTRDSVYNEQFF
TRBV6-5,CASGTGGDGYTF
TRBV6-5,CASRQGRGENTIYF
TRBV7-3,CASSFGPGNTDTQYF
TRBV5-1,CASSSRVGGADTQYF
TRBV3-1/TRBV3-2,CASSQPEGGPRQYF
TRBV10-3,CAISGGETGVRNSPLHF
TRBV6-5,CASSLSGTVNTEAFF
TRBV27,CASRDGPGEKLFF
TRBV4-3,CASSQDSRVRETQYF
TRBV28,CASSFVKGAGNQPQHF
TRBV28,CASSNGRLINEQFF
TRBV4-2,CASTHQGGDLYNEQFF